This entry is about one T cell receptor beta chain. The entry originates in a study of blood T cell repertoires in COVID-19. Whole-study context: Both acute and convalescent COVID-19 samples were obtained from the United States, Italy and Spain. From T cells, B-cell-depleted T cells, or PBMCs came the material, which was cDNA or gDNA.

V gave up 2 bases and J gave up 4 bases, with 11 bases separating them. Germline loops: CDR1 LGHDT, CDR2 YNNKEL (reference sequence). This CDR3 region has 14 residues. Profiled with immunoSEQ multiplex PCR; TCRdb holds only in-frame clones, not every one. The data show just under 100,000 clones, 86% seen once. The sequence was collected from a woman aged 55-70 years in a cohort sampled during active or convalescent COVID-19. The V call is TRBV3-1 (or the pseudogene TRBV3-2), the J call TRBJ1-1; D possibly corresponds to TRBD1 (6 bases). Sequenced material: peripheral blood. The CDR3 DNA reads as TGTGCCAGCAGCCAATTAGGGGGGGGCACTGAAGCTTTCTTT. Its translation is CASSQLGGGTEAFF.